This T cell receptor beta chain is from a study of OX40 agonist ivuxolimab in advanced cancers. Background on the study: Every 2 weeks, ivuxolimab was infused into the patients intravenously at between 0.01 and 10 mg/kg.

Patients were excluded for autoimmune disease history or systemic immunosuppression. CDR1 and CDR2 (germline): SEHNR, FQNEAQ (reference sequence). V gave up 1 base and J gave up 1 base, with 7 bases separating them. The CDR3 spans 14 residues. The count of this clone is one. Produced via immunoSEQ multiplex PCR; TCRdb's table is partial and in-frame only. The table records tens of thousands of clones, about 88% of them present only once. The sequence came from an adult with an advanced solid tumor such as melanoma, head and neck, liver or kidney cancer. The chain couples TRBV7-9 to TRBJ2-5; D ambiguous. Sequenced here: CD4+ or CD8+ T cells sorted from blood, sampled in a trial of the OX40 agonist ivuxolimab. CDR3 bases: TGTGCCAGCAGCTTAGTCCGGCTCCAAGAGACCCAGTACTTC. It specifies CASSLVRLQETQYF.